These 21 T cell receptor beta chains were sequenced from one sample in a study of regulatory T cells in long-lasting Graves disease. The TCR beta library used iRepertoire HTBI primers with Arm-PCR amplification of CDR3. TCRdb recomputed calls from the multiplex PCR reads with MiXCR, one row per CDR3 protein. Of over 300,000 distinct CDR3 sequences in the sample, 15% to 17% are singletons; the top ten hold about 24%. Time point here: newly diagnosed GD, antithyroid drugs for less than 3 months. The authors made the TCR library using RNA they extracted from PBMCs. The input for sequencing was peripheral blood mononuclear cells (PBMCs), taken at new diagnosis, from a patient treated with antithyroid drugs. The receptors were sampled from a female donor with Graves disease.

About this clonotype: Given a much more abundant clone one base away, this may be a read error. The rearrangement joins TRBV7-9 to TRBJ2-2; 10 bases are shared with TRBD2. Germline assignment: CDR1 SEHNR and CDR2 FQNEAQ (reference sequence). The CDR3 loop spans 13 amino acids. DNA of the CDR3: TGTGCCTGCAGCCTAGCGGGAGTCGGGGAGCTGTTTTTT. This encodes CACSLAGVGELFF.

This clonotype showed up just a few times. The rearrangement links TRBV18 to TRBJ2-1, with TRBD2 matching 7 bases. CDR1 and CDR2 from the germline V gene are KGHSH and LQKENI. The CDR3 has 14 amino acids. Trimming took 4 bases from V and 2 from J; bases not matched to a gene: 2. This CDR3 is CASSREGPYNEQFF. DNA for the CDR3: TGTGCCAGCTCACGGGAGGGCCCCTACAATGAGCAGTTCTTC.

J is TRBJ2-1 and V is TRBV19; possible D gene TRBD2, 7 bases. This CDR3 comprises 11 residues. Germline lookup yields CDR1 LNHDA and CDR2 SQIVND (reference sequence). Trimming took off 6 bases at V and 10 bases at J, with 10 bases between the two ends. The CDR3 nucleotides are TGTGCCAGTAGGTGGGGGGGCGAGCAGTTCTTC. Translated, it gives CASRWGGEQFF.

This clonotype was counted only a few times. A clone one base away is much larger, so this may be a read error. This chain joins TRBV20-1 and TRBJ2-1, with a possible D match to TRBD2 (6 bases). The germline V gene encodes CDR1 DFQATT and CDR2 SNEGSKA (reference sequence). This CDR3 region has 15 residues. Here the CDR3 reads CSALPPGLSYDEQFF. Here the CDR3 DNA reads TGCAGTGCTTTGCCGCCGGGACTCTCCTACGATGAGCAGTTCTTC.

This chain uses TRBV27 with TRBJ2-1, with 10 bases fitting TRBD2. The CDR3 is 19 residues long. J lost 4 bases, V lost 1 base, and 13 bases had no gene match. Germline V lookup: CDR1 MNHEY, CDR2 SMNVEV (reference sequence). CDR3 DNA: TGTGCCAGCAGTTTATTTTCGGCAGCGGGAGGGGCTTTTTACAATGAGCAGTTCTTC. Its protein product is CASSLFSAAGGAFYNEQFF.

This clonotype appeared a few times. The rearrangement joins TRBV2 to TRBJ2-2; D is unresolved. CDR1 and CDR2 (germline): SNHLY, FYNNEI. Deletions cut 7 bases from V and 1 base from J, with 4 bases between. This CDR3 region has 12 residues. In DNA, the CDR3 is TGTGCCAGCACGGGGAACACCGGGGAGCTGTTTTTT. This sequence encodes CASTGNTGELFF.

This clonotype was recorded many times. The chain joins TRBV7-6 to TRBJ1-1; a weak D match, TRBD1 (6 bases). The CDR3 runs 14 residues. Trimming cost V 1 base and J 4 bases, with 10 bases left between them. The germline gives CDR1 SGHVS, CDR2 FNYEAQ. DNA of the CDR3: TGTGCCAGCAGCTTAGGGGGGCGCACCACTGAAGCTTTCTTT. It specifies CASSLGGRTTEAFF.

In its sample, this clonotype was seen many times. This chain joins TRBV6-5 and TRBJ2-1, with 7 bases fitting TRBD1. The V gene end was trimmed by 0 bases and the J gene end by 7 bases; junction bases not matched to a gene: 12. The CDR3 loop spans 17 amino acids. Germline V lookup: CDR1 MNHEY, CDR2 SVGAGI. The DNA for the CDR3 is TGTGCCAGCAGTTACTCGAAATTAGGGGGCGTGAGAAATGAGCAGTTCTTC. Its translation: CASSYSKLGGVRNEQFF.

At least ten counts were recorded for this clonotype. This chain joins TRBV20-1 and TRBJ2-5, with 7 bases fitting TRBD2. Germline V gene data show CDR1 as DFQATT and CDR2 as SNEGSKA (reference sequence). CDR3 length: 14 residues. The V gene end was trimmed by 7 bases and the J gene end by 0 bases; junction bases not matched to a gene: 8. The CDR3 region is CSGRQGTNQETQYF. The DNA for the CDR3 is TGCAGTGGCCGACAAGGGACTAACCAAGAGACCCAGTACTTC.

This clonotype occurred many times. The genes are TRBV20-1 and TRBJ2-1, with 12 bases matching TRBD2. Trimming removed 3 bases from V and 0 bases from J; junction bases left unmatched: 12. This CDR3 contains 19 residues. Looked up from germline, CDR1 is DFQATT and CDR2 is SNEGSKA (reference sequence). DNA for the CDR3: TGCAGTGCTAGGGGTTTTTCGACTAGCGGGAGAGACTCCTACAATGAGCAGTTCTTC. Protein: CSARGFSTSGRDSYNEQFF.

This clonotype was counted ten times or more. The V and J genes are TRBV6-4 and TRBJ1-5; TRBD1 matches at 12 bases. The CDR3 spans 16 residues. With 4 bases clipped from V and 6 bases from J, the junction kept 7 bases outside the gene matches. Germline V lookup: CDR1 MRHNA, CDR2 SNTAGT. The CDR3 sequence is CASSAQGQGAGQPQHF. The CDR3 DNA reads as TGTGCCAGCAGTGCCCAGGGACAGGGGGCCGGTCAGCCCCAGCATTTT.

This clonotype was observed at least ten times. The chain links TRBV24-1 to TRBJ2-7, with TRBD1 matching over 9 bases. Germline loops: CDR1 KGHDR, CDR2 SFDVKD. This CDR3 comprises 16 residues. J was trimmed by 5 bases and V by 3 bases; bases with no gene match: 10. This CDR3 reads CATSDPIGQGHDEQYF. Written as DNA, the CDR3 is TGTGCCACCAGTGATCCCATCGGACAGGGGCACGACGAGCAGTACTTC.

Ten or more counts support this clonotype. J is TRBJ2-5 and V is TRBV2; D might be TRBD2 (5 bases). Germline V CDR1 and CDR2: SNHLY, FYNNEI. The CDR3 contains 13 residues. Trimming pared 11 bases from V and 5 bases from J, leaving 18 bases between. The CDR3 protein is CAGGPGSGETQYF. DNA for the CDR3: TGTGCCGGAGGCCCCGGGTCGGGGGAGACCCAGTACTTC.

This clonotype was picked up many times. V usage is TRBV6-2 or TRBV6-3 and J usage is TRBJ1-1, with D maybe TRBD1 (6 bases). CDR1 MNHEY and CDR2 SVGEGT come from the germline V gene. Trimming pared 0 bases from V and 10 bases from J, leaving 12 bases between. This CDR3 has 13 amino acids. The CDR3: CASSYSSTGGAFF. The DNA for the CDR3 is TGTGCCAGCAGTTACTCGTCGACAGGCGGAGCTTTCTTT.

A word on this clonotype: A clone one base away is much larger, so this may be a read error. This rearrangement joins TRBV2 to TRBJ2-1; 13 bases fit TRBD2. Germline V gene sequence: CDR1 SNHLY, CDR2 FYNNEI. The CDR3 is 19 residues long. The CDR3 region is CASSKPGTSGDSSYIEQFF. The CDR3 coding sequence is TGTGCCAGCAGTAAACCCGGGACTAGCGGGGATAGCTCCTACATTGAGCAGTTCTTC.

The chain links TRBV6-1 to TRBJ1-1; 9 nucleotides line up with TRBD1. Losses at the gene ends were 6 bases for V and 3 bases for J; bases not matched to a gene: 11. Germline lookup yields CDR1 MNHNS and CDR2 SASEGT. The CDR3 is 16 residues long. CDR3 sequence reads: CASSETGTGTDTEAFF. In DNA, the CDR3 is TGTGCCAGCAGCGAAACCGGGACAGGGACGGACACTGAAGCTTTCTTT.

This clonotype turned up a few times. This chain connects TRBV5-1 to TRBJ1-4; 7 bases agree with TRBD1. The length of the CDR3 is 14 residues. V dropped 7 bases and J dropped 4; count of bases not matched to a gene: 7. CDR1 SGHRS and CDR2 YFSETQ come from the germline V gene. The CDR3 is CASGKGQHNEKLFF. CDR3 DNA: TGCGCCAGCGGCAAGGGACAGCATAATGAAAAACTGTTTTTT. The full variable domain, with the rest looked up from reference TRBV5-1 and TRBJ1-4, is KAGVTQTPRYLIKTRGQQVTLSCSPISGHRSVSWYQQTPGQGLQFLFEYFSETQRNKGNFPGRFSGRQFSNSRSEMNVSTLELGDSALYLCASGKGQHNEKLFFGSGTQLSVL.

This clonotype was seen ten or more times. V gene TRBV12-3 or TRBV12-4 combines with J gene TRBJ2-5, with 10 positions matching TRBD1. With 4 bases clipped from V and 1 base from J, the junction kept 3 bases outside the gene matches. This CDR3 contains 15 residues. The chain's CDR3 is CASSSRDRGQETQYF. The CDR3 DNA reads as TGTGCCAGCAGTTCCCGGGACAGGGGCCAAGAGACCCAGTACTTC.

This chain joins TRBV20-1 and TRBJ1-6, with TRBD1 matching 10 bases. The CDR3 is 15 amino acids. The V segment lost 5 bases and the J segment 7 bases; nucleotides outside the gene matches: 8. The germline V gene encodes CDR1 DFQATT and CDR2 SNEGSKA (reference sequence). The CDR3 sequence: CSAETGQGGNSPLHF. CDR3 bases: TGCAGTGCTGAGACAGGACAGGGGGGAAATTCACCCCTCCACTTT.

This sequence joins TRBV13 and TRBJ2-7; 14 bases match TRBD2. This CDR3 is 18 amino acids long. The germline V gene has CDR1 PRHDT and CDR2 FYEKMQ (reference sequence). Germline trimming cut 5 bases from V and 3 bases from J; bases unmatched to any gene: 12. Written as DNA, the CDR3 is TGTGCCAGCAGCGAGCGGACTAGCGGGGGGTCCTTAGACTACGAGCAGTACTTC. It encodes CASSERTSGGSLDYEQYF.

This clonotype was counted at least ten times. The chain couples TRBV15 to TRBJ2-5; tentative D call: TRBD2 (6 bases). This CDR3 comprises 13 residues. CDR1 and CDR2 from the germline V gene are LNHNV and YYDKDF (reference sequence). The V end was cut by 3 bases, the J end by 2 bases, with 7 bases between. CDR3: CATSSREQETQYF. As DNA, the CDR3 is TGTGCCACCAGCAGCCGGGAGCAAGAGACCCAGTACTTC.